This T cell receptor (beta chain) stems from a study of T cell responses to AZD1222 COVID-19 vaccine. Trimming took 7 bases from V and 4 from J, leaving 8 bases between them. CDR1 MNHNY and CDR2 SVGAGI come from the germline V gene (reference sequence). This CDR3 comprises 11 residues. The table lists this clone with a count of one. Antigen specificity is unknown. Study findings and constraints: Repertoire collection took place solely once the T cell response had peaked.

TCRdb's table, derived via immunoSEQ multiplex PCR, lists solely in-frame clones and lacks some. Among about 120,000 clones, around 88% were seen once, and the ten largest hold about 6%. Some second doses came at about 4 weeks and others at about 12 weeks; these were pooled. Sample: peripheral blood, taken 28 days after the second AZD1222 dose. The chain employs TRBV6-6 and TRBJ2-7, with D perhaps TRBD1 (5 bases). The receptor was isolated from an adult who received the AZD1222 COVID-19 vaccine. The CDR3 DNA reads as TGTGCCAGCAACCAGGGTTACGAGCAGTACTTC. Translation gives CASNQGYEQYF.